The rows below give T cell receptor beta chains drawn from one sample of a study of T cell repertoires in cytomegalovirus infection. Using its own MiXCR run on the reads, TCRdb lists one record per CDR3 protein. This table has just under 550,000 distinct CDR3 sequences, about 26% appearing once. The sequenced sample consisted of PBMCs. The receptors shown here come from a human donor in good health (CMV status not recorded). Some clones in this sample may be carry-over from other donors' samples. The CDR3 runs from the conserved cysteine through the conserved F or W. Each record gives: J gene, V gene, D gene, clone size, CDR3 protein, CDR3 DNA. D genes are given only for firm matches. A clone size is listed for some rows: how often the clone was seen (once, few, many), or a class if it is expanded.

J gene: TRBJ2-7; V gene: TRBV20-1; D gene: .; clone size: .; CDR3 protein: CSGQDSYEQYF; CDR3 DNA: TGCAGTGGGCAGGACTCCTACGAGCAGTACTTC
J gene: TRBJ2-2; V gene: TRBV5-4; D gene: .; clone size: .; CDR3 protein: CASSPTGTRRTGELFF; CDR3 DNA: TGTGCCAGCAGTCCTACCGGGACCCGCCGAACCGGGGAGCTGTTTTTT
J gene: TRBJ2-3; V gene: TRBV10-3; D gene: TRBD2; clone size: few; CDR3 protein: CAISESGLAGGPTDTQYF; CDR3 DNA: TGTGCCATCAGTGAGTCAGGACTAGCGGGAGGGCCCACAGATACGCAGTATTTT
J gene: TRBJ2-1; V gene: TRBV12-3/TRBV12-4; D gene: .; clone size: few; CDR3 protein: CASTSIRSSYNEQFF; CDR3 DNA: TGTGCCAGCACTTCAATTAGGAGCTCCTACAATGAGCAGTTCTTC
J gene: TRBJ2-6; V gene: TRBV6-4; D gene: TRBD1; clone size: once; CDR3 protein: CASSTGTGVSGANVLTF; CDR3 DNA: TGTGCCAGCAGCACCGGGACAGGGGTCTCTGGGGCCAACGTCCTGACTTTC
J gene: TRBJ2-1; V gene: TRBV12-3/TRBV12-4; D gene: TRBD1; clone size: many; CDR3 protein: CASSPFSGGADTNEQFF; CDR3 DNA: TGTGCCAGCAGCCCCTTCTCAGGGGGCGCGGATACCAATGAGCAGTTCTTC
J gene: TRBJ2-1; V gene: TRBV7-3; D gene: TRBD2; clone size: .; CDR3 protein: CASSLGLAGGAYNEQFF; CDR3 DNA: TGTGCCAGCAGCCTCGGACTAGCGGGAGGGGCCTACAATGAGCAGTTCTTC
J gene: TRBJ1-2; V gene: TRBV12-3/TRBV12-4; D gene: .; clone size: .; CDR3 protein: CASSFGDVRLYGYTF; CDR3 DNA: TGTGCCAGCAGTTTTGGGGACGTAAGGCTCTATGGCTACACCTTC
J gene: TRBJ2-1; V gene: TRBV6-8; D gene: .; clone size: few; CDR3 protein: CASSRTGQGWHEQFF; CDR3 DNA: TGTGCCAGCAGCCGAACTGGGCAGGGTTGGCATGAGCAGTTCTTC
J gene: TRBJ2-7; V gene: TRBV18; D gene: .; clone size: .; CDR3 protein: CASSPKAWGAGFDEQYF; CDR3 DNA: TGTGCCAGCTCACCGAAGGCCTGGGGTGCGGGTTTCGACGAGCAGTACTTC
J gene: TRBJ1-2; V gene: TRBV29-1; D gene: .; clone size: few; CDR3 protein: CSAGLNYGYTF; CDR3 DNA: TGCAGCGCGGGACTTAACTATGGCTACACCTTC
J gene: TRBJ1-6; V gene: TRBV7-9; D gene: .; clone size: many; CDR3 protein: CASSLDGSRIHF; CDR3 DNA: TGTGCCAGCAGCTTAGACGGGTCTAGAATCCACTTT
J gene: TRBJ2-3; V gene: TRBV28; D gene: TRBD2; clone size: .; CDR3 protein: CASSLRTSGGTDTQYF; CDR3 DNA: TGTGCCAGCAGTCTCCGGACTAGCGGAGGCACAGATACGCAGTATTTT
J gene: TRBJ2-7; V gene: TRBV7-2; D gene: .; clone size: many; CDR3 protein: CASSLRMGLASYEQYF; CDR3 DNA: TGTGCCAGCAGCCTTAGGATGGGACTCGCCTCCTACGAGCAGTACTTC
J gene: TRBJ1-1; V gene: TRBV15; D gene: .; clone size: .; CDR3 protein: CATSKGARMNTEAFF; CDR3 DNA: TGTGCCACCAGCAAAGGGGCCAGGATGAACACTGAAGCTTTCTTT
J gene: TRBJ1-1; V gene: TRBV2; D gene: .; clone size: few; CDR3 protein: CASTQRAGFTEAFF; CDR3 DNA: TGTGCCAGCACCCAAAGGGCAGGGTTCACTGAAGCTTTCTTT
J gene: TRBJ2-2; V gene: TRBV6-6; D gene: .; clone size: .; CDR3 protein: CASSDPGDTGELFF; CDR3 DNA: TGTGCCAGCAGCGACCCCGGGGATACCGGGGAGCTGTTTTTT
J gene: TRBJ1-4; V gene: TRBV6-6; D gene: TRBD1; clone size: few; CDR3 protein: CASSSPTGGTNEKLFF; CDR3 DNA: TGTGCCAGCAGCTCCCCGACAGGGGGGACTAATGAAAAACTGTTTTTT
J gene: TRBJ2-1; V gene: TRBV6-6; D gene: .; clone size: .; CDR3 protein: CASSHGTFYNEQFF; CDR3 DNA: TGTGCCAGCAGTCACGGGACTTTCTACAATGAGCAGTTCTTC
J gene: TRBJ2-1; V gene: TRBV10-1; D gene: .; clone size: few; CDR3 protein: CASSELQYNEQFF; CDR3 DNA: TGCGCCAGCAGTGAACTCCAATACAATGAGCAGTTCTTC
J gene: TRBJ1-1; V gene: TRBV9; D gene: .; clone size: few; CDR3 protein: CASSVRTNTEAFF; CDR3 DNA: TGTGCCAGCAGCGTCCGGACGAACACTGAAGCTTTCTTT
J gene: TRBJ1-4; V gene: TRBV7-2; D gene: .; clone size: many; CDR3 protein: CASSQRGSTNEKLFF; CDR3 DNA: TGTGCCAGCAGCCAGCGGGGTTCAACTAATGAAAAACTGTTTTTT
J gene: TRBJ2-3; V gene: TRBV19; D gene: TRBD1; clone size: .; CDR3 protein: CASSIGGQGRADTQYF; CDR3 DNA: TGTGCCAGTAGTATTGGAGGACAGGGGAGGGCAGATACGCAGTATTTT
J gene: TRBJ2-3; V gene: TRBV7-2; D gene: .; clone size: many; CDR3 protein: CASSGSRVLDTQYF; CDR3 DNA: TGTGCCAGCAGCGGAAGCAGGGTGCTAGATACGCAGTATTTT
J gene: TRBJ2-1; V gene: TRBV27; D gene: .; clone size: .; CDR3 protein: CASTAASGPYNEQFF; CDR3 DNA: TGTGCCAGCACCGCCGCCAGCGGACCCTACAATGAGCAGTTCTTC
J gene: TRBJ2-4; V gene: TRBV6-2/TRBV6-3; D gene: .; clone size: .; CDR3 protein: CASSYSGYGLAKNIQYF; CDR3 DNA: TGTGCCAGCAGTTACTCCGGGTACGGACTAGCCAAAAACATTCAGTACTTC
J gene: TRBJ2-1; V gene: TRBV9; D gene: TRBD2; clone size: .; CDR3 protein: CASSVGTSGWDEQFF; CDR3 DNA: TGTGCCAGCAGCGTAGGGACTAGCGGGTGGGATGAGCAGTTCTTC
J gene: TRBJ2-2; V gene: TRBV3-1; D gene: TRBD2; clone size: .; CDR3 protein: CASSQAWTSWNTGELFF; CDR3 DNA: TGTGCCAGCAGCCAAGCTTGGACTAGCTGGAACACCGGGGAGCTGTTTTTT
J gene: TRBJ2-7; V gene: TRBV7-6; D gene: TRBD1; clone size: .; CDR3 protein: CASSLQGAWSSYEQYF; CDR3 DNA: TGTGCCAGCAGTTTACAGGGGGCATGGAGCTCCTACGAGCAGTACTTC
J gene: TRBJ2-3; V gene: TRBV28; D gene: .; clone size: .; CDR3 protein: CASSLGVSAVDTQYF; CDR3 DNA: TGTGCCAGCAGTTTGGGGGTTTCGGCGGTGGATACGCAGTATTTT
J gene: TRBJ2-1; V gene: TRBV15; D gene: .; clone size: .; CDR3 protein: CATSKDRIHEQFF; CDR3 DNA: TGTGCCACCAGCAAAGACAGGATCCATGAGCAGTTCTTC
J gene: TRBJ1-1; V gene: TRBV7-2; D gene: .; clone size: few; CDR3 protein: CASNKDRLTEAFF; CDR3 DNA: TGTGCCAGCAACAAAGATAGGCTCACTGAAGCTTTCTTT
J gene: TRBJ2-2; V gene: TRBV7-2; D gene: .; clone size: .; CDR3 protein: CASSHSGQNTGELFF; CDR3 DNA: TGTGCCAGCAGCCACTCTGGACAGAACACCGGGGAGCTGTTTTTT
J gene: TRBJ2-7; V gene: TRBV20-1; D gene: .; clone size: few; CDR3 protein: CSASRVFAQQYF; CDR3 DNA: TGCAGTGCTTCCCGGGTTTTTGCGCAGCAGTACTTC
J gene: TRBJ2-2; V gene: TRBV20-1; D gene: .; clone size: .; CDR3 protein: CSALQANTGELFF; CDR3 DNA: TGCAGTGCTTTACAGGCGAACACCGGGGAGCTGTTTTTT
J gene: TRBJ2-4; V gene: TRBV27; D gene: TRBD2; clone size: .; CDR3 protein: CASSLYTSGRAKNIQYF; CDR3 DNA: TGTGCCAGCAGTTTGTATACTAGCGGGAGAGCCAAAAACATTCAGTACTTC
J gene: TRBJ1-2; V gene: TRBV28; D gene: TRBD1; clone size: few; CDR3 protein: CASSAGGTGNLAYGYTF; CDR3 DNA: TGTGCCAGCAGCGCGGGCGGGACAGGGAATTTGGCCTATGGCTACACCTTC
J gene: TRBJ1-1; V gene: TRBV19; D gene: .; clone size: few; CDR3 protein: CASSGRSKGNTEAFF; CDR3 DNA: TGTGCCAGTAGTGGACGATCTAAGGGGAACACTGAAGCTTTCTTT
J gene: TRBJ2-3; V gene: TRBV5-4; D gene: TRBD2; clone size: once; CDR3 protein: CASSLQRERGDTQYF; CDR3 DNA: TGTGCCAGCAGCCTACAGCGGGAGAGGGGAGATACGCAGTATTTT
J gene: TRBJ2-7; V gene: TRBV6-5; D gene: .; clone size: .; CDR3 protein: CASTRDWSYEQYF; CDR3 DNA: TGTGCCAGCACCAGAGACTGGTCCTACGAGCAGTACTTC
J gene: TRBJ1-4; V gene: TRBV7-6; D gene: .; clone size: many; CDR3 protein: CASSLTGQEKLFF; CDR3 DNA: TGTGCCAGCAGCTTGACCGGGCAAGAAAAACTGTTTTTT
J gene: TRBJ2-1; V gene: TRBV7-9; D gene: .; clone size: few; CDR3 protein: CASSRDEQFF; CDR3 DNA: TGTGCCAGCAGCCGCGATGAGCAGTTCTTC
J gene: TRBJ1-2; V gene: TRBV7-2; D gene: .; clone size: few; CDR3 protein: CASSFQFYGYTF; CDR3 DNA: TGTGCCAGCAGCTTCCAGTTCTATGGCTACACCTTC
J gene: TRBJ2-5; V gene: TRBV7-2; D gene: .; clone size: many; CDR3 protein: CASSSVPRGEWTAGETQYF; CDR3 DNA: TGTGCCAGCAGCTCAGTCCCCAGGGGGGAATGGACCGCGGGGGAGACCCAGTACTTC
J gene: TRBJ1-6; V gene: TRBV12-3/TRBV12-4; D gene: .; clone size: many; CDR3 protein: CASSSQGLPPLHF; CDR3 DNA: TGTGCCAGCAGTTCCCAGGGTCTACCACCCCTCCACTTT
J gene: TRBJ2-1; V gene: TRBV24-1; D gene: .; clone size: .; CDR3 protein: CATSDWRVEQFF; CDR3 DNA: TGTGCCACCAGTGATTGGCGGGTAGAGCAGTTCTTC
J gene: TRBJ2-7; V gene: TRBV28; D gene: .; clone size: few; CDR3 protein: CASSLTTLPLEQYF; CDR3 DNA: TGTGCCAGCAGTTTAACCACGCTTCCCCTCGAGCAGTACTTC
J gene: TRBJ1-5; V gene: TRBV4-1; D gene: .; clone size: few; CDR3 protein: CASSQVGQGNQPQHF; CDR3 DNA: TGCGCCAGCAGCCAAGTAGGGCAGGGGAATCAGCCCCAGCATTTT
J gene: TRBJ2-3; V gene: TRBV20-1; D gene: .; clone size: few; CDR3 protein: CSARLAEDTQYF; CDR3 DNA: TGCAGTGCTAGACTAGCTGAGGATACGCAGTATTTT
J gene: TRBJ2-1; V gene: TRBV11-3; D gene: .; clone size: few; CDR3 protein: CASSLDGLRGAAEQFF; CDR3 DNA: TGTGCCAGCAGCTTAGATGGGCTACGGGGGGCGGCTGAGCAGTTCTTC
J gene: TRBJ1-5; V gene: TRBV6-1; D gene: .; clone size: .; CDR3 protein: CASSLPQLNQPQHF; CDR3 DNA: TGTGCCAGCAGCCTCCCGCAACTTAATCAGCCCCAGCATTTT